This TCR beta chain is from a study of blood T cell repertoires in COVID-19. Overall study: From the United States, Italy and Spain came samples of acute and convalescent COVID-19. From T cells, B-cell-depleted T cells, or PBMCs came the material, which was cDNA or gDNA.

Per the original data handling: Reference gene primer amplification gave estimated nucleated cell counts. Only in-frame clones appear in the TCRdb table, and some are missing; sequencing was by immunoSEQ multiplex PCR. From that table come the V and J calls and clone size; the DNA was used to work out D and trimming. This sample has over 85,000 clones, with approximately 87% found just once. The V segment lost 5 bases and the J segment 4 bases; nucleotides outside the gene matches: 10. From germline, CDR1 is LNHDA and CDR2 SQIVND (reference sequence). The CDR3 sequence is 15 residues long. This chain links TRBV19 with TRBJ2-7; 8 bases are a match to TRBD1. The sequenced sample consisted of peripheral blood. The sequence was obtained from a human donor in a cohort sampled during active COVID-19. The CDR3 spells CASSYQGAQGYEQYF. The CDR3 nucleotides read TGTGCCAGTAGTTATCAGGGGGCACAAGGGTACGAGCAGTACTTC.